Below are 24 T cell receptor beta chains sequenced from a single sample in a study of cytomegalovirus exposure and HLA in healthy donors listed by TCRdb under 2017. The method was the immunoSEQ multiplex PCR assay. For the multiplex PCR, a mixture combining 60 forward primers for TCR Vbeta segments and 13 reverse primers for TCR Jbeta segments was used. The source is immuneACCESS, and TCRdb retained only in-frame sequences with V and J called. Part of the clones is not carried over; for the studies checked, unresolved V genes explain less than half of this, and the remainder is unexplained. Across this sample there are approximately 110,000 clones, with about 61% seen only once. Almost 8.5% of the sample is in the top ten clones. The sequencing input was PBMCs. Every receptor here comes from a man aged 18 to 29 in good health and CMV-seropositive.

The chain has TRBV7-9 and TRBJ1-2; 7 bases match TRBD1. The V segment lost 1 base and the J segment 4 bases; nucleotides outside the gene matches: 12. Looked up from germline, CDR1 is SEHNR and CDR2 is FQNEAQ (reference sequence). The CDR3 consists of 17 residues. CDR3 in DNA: TGTGCCAGCAGCTTAGAAAAGGGGACAGAGTTTCTCTATGGCTACACCTTC. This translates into CASSLEKGTEFLYGYTF.

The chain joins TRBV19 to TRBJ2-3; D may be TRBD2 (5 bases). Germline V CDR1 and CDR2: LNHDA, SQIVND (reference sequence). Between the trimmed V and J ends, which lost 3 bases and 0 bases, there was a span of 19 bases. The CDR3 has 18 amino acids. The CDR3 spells CASSIYSGLAASTDTQYF. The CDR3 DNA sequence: TGTGCCAGTAGTATTTATTCTGGTCTAGCCGCTAGCACAGATACGCAGTATTTT. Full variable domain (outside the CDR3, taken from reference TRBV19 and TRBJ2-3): DGGITQSPKYLFRKEGQNVTLSCEQNLNHDAMYWYRQDPGQGLRLIYYSQIVNDFQKGDIAEGYSVSREKKESFPLTVTSAQKNPTAFYLCASSIYSGLAASTDTQYFGPGTRLTVL.

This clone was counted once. This CDR3 is CASIKAGGSNEQYF. As DNA, the CDR3 is TGTGCCAGCATTAAAGCGGGGGGGAGCAACGAGCAGTACTTC. The chain uses TRBV28 and TRBJ2-7; 10 bases are shared with TRBD2. CDR1 and CDR2 (germline): MDHEN, SYDVKM. The CDR3 runs 14 residues. V dropped 7 bases and J dropped 5; count of bases not matched to a gene: 8.

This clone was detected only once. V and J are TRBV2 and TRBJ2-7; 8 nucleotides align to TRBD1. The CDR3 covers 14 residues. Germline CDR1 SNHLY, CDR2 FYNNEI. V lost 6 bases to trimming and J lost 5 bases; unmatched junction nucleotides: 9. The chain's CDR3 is CASSPTGDRDEQYF. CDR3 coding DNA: TGTGCCAGCAGCCCGACAGGGGATCGAGACGAGCAGTACTTC.

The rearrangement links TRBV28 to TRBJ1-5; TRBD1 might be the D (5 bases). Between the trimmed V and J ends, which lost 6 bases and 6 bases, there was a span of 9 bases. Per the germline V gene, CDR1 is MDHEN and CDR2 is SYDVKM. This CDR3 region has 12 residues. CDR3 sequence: CASSQGSQPQHF. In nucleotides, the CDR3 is TGTGCCAGCAGCCAGGGTTCTCAGCCCCAGCATTTT. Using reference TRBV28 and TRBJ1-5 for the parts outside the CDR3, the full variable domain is DVKVTQSSRYLVKRTGEKVFLECVQDMDHENMFWYRQDPGLGLRLIYFSYDVKMKEKGDIPEGYSVSREKKERFSLILESASTNQTSMYLCASSQGSQPQHFGDGTRLSIL.

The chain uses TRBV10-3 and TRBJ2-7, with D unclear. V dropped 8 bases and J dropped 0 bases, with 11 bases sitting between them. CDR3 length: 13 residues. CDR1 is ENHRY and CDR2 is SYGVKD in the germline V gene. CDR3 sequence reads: CAIAPRLSYEQYV. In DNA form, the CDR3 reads TGTGCCATCGCCCCGAGGCTCTCCTACGAGCAGTACGTC.

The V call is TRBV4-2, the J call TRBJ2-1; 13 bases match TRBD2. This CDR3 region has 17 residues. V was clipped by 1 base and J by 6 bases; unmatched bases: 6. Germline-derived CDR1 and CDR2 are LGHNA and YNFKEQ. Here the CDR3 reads CASSQVLTSGGTNEQFF. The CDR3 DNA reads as TGTGCCAGCAGCCAAGTCCTGACTAGCGGGGGGACCAATGAGCAGTTCTTC.

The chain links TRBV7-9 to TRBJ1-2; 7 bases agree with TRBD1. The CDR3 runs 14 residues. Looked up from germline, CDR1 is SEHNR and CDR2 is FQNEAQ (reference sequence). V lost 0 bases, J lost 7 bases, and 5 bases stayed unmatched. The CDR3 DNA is TGTGCCAGCAGCTTAGCTGACAGGGAGAGTGGCTACACCTTC. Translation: CASSLADRESGYTF. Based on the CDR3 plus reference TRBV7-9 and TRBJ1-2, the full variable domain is DTGVSQNPRHKITKRGQNVTFRCDPISEHNRLYWYRQTLGQGPEFLTYFQNEAQLEKSRLLSDRFSAERPKGSFSTLEIQRTEQGDSAMYLCASSLADRESGYTFGSGTRLTVV.

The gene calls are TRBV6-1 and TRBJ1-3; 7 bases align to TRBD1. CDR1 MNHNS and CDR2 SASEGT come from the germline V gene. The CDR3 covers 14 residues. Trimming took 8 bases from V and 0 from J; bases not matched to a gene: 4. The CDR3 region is CASGQADSGNTIYF. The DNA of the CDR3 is TGTGCCAGCGGACAGGCAGACTCTGGAAACACCATATATTTT.

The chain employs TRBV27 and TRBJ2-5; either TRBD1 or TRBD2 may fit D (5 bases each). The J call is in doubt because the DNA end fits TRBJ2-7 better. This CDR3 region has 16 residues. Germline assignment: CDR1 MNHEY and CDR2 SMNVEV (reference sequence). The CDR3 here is CASSLFGRLGAYEQYF. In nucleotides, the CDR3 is TGTGCCAGCAGTTTATTCGGTCGTTTGGGGGCCTACGAGCAGTACTTC.

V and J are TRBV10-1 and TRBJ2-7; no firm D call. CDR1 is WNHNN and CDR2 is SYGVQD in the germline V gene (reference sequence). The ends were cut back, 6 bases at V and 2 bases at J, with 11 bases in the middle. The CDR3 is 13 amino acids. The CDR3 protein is CASRGDQPYEQYV. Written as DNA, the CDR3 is TGCGCCAGCAGAGGAGACCAACCCTACGAGCAGTACGTC.

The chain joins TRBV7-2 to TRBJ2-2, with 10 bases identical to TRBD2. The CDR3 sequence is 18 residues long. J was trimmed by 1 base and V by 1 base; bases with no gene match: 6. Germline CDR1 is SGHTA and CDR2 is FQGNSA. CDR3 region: CASSLELAGAQNTGELFF. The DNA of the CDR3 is TGTGCCAGCAGCTTAGAGCTAGCGGGGGCCCAGAACACCGGGGAGCTGTTTTTT.

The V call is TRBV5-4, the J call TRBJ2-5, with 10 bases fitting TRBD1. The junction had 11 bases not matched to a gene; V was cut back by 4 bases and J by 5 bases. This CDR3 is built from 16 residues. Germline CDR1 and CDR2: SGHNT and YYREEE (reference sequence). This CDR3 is CASSALTGGRGETQYF. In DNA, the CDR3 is TGTGCCAGCAGCGCCCTGACAGGGGGCCGAGGGGAGACCCAGTACTTC.

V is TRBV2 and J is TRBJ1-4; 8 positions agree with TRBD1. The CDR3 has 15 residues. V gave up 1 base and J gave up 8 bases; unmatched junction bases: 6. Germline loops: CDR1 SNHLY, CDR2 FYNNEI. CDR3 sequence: CASSEGPGGKEKLFF. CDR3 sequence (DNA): TGTGCCAGCAGTGAAGGGCCAGGGGGCAAAGAAAAACTGTTTTTT.

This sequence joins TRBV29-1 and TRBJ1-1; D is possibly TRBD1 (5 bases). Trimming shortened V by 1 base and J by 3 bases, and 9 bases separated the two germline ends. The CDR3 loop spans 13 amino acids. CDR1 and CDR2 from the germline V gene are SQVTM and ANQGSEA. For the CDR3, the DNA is TGCAGCGTTGAAGTGGGGGGTGACACTGAAGCTTTCTTT. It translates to CSVEVGGDTEAFF.

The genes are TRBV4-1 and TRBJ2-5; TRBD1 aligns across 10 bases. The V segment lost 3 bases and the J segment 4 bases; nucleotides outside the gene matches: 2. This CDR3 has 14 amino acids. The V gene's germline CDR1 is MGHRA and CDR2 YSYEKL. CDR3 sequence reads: CASSQGQGRETQYF. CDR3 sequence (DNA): TGCGCCAGCAGCCAGGGACAGGGGAGAGAGACCCAGTACTTC.

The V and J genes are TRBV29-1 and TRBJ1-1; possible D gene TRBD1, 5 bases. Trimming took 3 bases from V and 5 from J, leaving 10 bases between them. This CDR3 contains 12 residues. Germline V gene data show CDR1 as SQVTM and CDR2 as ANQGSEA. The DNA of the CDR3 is TGCAGCGTTGATCCGGGGACTACTGAAGCTTTCTTT. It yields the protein CSVDPGTTEAFF.

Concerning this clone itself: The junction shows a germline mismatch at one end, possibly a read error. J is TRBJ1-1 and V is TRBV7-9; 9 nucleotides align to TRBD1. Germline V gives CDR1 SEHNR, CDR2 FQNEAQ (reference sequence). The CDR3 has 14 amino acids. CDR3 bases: TGTTCCAGCAGCCCGGGACAGGGGAACACTGAAGCTTTCTTT. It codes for CSSSPGQGNTEAFF. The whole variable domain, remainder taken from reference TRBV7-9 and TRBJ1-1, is DTGVSQNPRHKITKRGQNVTFRCDPISEHNRLYWYRQTLGQGPEFLTYFQNEAQLEKSRLLSDRFSAERPKGSFSTLEIQRTEQGDSAMYLCSSSPGQGNTEAFFGQGTRLTVV.

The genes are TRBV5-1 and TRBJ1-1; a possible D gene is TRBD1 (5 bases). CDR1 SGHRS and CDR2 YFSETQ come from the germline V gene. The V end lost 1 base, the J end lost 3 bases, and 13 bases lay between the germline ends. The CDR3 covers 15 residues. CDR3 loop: CASSLSLGGDTEAFF. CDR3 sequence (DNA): TGCGCCAGCAGCTTGTCGTTAGGAGGGGACACTGAAGCTTTCTTT.

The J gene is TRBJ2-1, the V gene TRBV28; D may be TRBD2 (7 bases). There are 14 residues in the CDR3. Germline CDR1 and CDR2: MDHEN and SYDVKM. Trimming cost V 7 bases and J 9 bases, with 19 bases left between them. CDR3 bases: TGTGCCAGCACCACCCACGGGGGGCTCGGTGAGCAGTTCTTC. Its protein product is CASTTHGGLGEQFF. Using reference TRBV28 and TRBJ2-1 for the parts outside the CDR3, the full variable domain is DVKVTQSSRYLVKRTGEKVFLECVQDMDHENMFWYRQDPGLGLRLIYFSYDVKMKEKGDIPEGYSVSREKKERFSLILESASTNQTSMYLCASTTHGGLGEQFFGPGTRLTVL.

CDR3 coding DNA: TGTGCCAGCAGTGAAGATGCGGCGGGTGGAAACACCATATATTTT. It translates to CASSEDAAGGNTIYF. The gene calls are TRBV2 and TRBJ1-3, with D uncertain. Germline values: CDR1 SNHLY, CDR2 FYNNEI. CDR3 length equals 15 residues. Trimming cost V 1 base and J 3 bases, with 10 bases left between them.

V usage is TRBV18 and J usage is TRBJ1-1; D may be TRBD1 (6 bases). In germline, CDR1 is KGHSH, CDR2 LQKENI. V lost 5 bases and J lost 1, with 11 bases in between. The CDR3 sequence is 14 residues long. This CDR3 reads CASSGGHANTEAFF. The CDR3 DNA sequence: TGTGCCAGCTCAGGGGGACACGCGAACACTGAAGCTTTCTTT.

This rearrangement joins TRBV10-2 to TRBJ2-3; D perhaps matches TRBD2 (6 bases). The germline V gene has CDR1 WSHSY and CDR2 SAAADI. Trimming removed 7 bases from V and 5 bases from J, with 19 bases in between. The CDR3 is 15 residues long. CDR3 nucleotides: TGCGCCAGCACCTCTTCGGGGGTAAAGGTAGATACGCAGTATTTT. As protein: CASTSSGVKVDTQYF.

The CDR3 loop is CASSLLRKQFF. For the CDR3, the DNA is TGTGCCAGCAGCCTTCTACGCAAGCAGTTCTTC. The gene calls are TRBV11-2 and TRBJ2-1; D is unresolved. The CDR3 consists of 11 residues. The ends were cut back, 5 bases at V and 11 bases at J, with 10 bases in the middle. The germline CDR1 and CDR2 sequences are SGHAT and FQNNGV.